This passage covers 24 T cell receptor beta chains from one sample sequenced in a study of blood T cell repertoires in COVID-19. The method was immunoSEQ multiplex PCR; TCRdb's version includes in-frame clones alone and lacks a portion of them. Of 150,000 to 180,000 clones listed, about 90% were seen once; the top ten hold 0.5% to 0.6%. The sample consisted of peripheral blood. The source is a man aged 50-60 years with acute or convalescent COVID-19.

V and J are TRBV10-3 and TRBJ2-1; TRBD1 agrees at 9 bases. The CDR3 runs 14 residues. Unmatched junction bases numbered 1, after V lost 4 bases and J lost 3 bases. The germline V gene encodes CDR1 ENHRY and CDR2 SYGVKD. CDR3 in amino acids: CAISAGQGYNEQFF. DNA for the CDR3: TGTGCCATCAGTGCGGGACAGGGCTACAATGAGCAGTTCTTC.

This chain joins TRBV7-2 and TRBJ2-2, with 8 bases identical to TRBD2. This CDR3 spans 15 amino acids. V lost 3 bases, J lost 5 bases, and 5 bases stayed unmatched. Germline V gene sequence: CDR1 SGHTA, CDR2 FQGNSA. The CDR3 nucleotides read TGTGCCAGCAGCTTCAGCGGGGGTAATACCGGGGAGCTGTTTTTT. Translating gives CASSFSGGNTGELFF.

V usage is TRBV28 and J usage is TRBJ1-5; D may be TRBD1 (5 bases). CDR1 MDHEN and CDR2 SYDVKM come from the germline V gene. The CDR3 has 17 residues. Trimming removed 4 bases from V and 0 bases from J, with 16 bases in between. CDR3 nucleotide sequence: TGTGCCAGCAGTTCGAAACCCAGGGTCCTTAGCAATCAGCCCCAGCATTTT. Protein product: CASSSKPRVLSNQPQHF.

The genes are TRBV7-3 and TRBJ2-1, with D perhaps TRBD2 (6 bases). Trimming cost V 2 bases and J 6 bases, with 14 bases left between them. The CDR3 has 15 residues. Germline CDR1 reads SGHTA; CDR2 reads FQGTGA. CDR3 loop: CASSLGGALSNEQFF. The CDR3 DNA reads TGTGCCAGCAGCTTAGGCGGGGCTCTCTCCAATGAGCAGTTCTTC.

This clone was observed a few times. J is TRBJ2-2 and V is TRBV30, with a tentative D call TRBD1 (6 bases). This CDR3 contains 13 residues. V dropped 2 bases and J dropped 9 bases, with 13 bases sitting between them. Germline-derived CDR1 and CDR2 are GTSNPN and SVGIG (reference sequence). The DNA for the CDR3 is TGTGCCTGGAGTCAAGGGGGAATCCGGGAGCTGTTTTTT. This gives the protein CAWSQGGIRELFF.

The rearrangement links TRBV27 to TRBJ2-1; 12 bases line up with TRBD2. The CDR3 sequence is 16 residues long. The germline V gene encodes CDR1 MNHEY and CDR2 SMNVEV (reference sequence). Trimming took 3 bases from V and 6 from J; bases not matched to a gene: 6. This chain's CDR3 is CASSFLAGGGINEQFF. The CDR3 DNA reads as TGTGCCAGCAGTTTTCTAGCGGGAGGGGGAATCAATGAGCAGTTCTTC.

V and J are TRBV27 and TRBJ1-5; TRBD1 might be the D (6 bases). Trimming took 9 bases from V and 3 from J, leaving 9 bases between them. This CDR3 is built from 12 residues. From germline, CDR1 is MNHEY and CDR2 SMNVEV (reference sequence). The CDR3 loop reads CASSGVNQPQHF. The CDR3 DNA follows: TGTGCCAGTTCAGGGGTCAATCAGCCCCAGCATTTT.

This clone has a single count. This rearrangement joins TRBV7-3 to TRBJ2-1, with 10 bases lining up with TRBD2. Germline trimming cut 4 bases from V and 4 bases from J; bases unmatched to any gene: 7. The CDR3 totals 16 residues. In germline, CDR1 is SGHTA, CDR2 FQGTGA. This CDR3 is CASSSPPLAGYNEQFF. The CDR3 nucleotides are TGTGCCAGCAGCTCCCCCCCACTAGCGGGATACAATGAGCAGTTCTTC.

This chain links TRBV6-2 or TRBV6-3 with TRBJ2-7; the match to TRBD2 covers 10 bases. Germline V CDR1 and CDR2: MNHEY, SVGEGT. The V gene end was trimmed by 0 bases and the J gene end by 5 bases; junction bases not matched to a gene: 10. The CDR3 loop spans 17 amino acids. The CDR3 DNA is TGTGCCAGCAGTTACTCGAGGCTAGCGGGGGACCGTAACGAGCAGTACGTC. As protein: CASSYSRLAGDRNEQYV.

V and J are TRBV11-2 and TRBJ1-2, with D uncertain. V was shortened by 4 bases and J by 5 bases, with 5 bases between the two germline ends. CDR1 and CDR2 (germline): SGHAT, FQNNGV. CDR3 length equals 11 residues. The CDR3 spells CASSSFYGYTF. CDR3 bases: TGTGCCAGCAGCTCATTTTATGGCTACACCTTC.

The V call is TRBV19, the J call TRBJ1-5; possible D gene TRBD1, 6 bases. The ends were cut back, 4 bases at V and 6 bases at J, with 10 bases in the middle. Germline V lookup: CDR1 LNHDA, CDR2 SQIVND (reference sequence). The CDR3 is made up of 13 amino acids. As DNA, the CDR3 is TGTGCCAGTAGTAGGCAGGGGCCTCAGCCCCAGCATTTT. Translating gives CASSRQGPQPQHF.

The J gene is TRBJ2-1, the V gene TRBV30; D unresolved. This CDR3 is built from 12 residues. Per the germline V gene, CDR1 is GTSNPN and CDR2 is SVGIG (reference sequence). The V and J ends lost 0 bases and 10 bases respectively, with 10 bases between them. CDR3 region: CAWSVRFGEQFF. CDR3 DNA: TGTGCCTGGAGTGTACGTTTCGGGGAGCAGTTCTTC.

The chain is built from TRBV12-2 and TRBJ2-2; the D call in the table, TRBD2, was not verified against the DNA. TRBV12-2 is annotated as a pseudogene. The CDR3 extends over 16 amino acids. CDR3 DNA sequence: TGTGCAAGTCGCCCCGGGGGGACTAGCAACACCGGGGAGCTGTTTTTT. As protein: CASRPGGTSNTGELFF.

This clone has more than one count but fewer than ten. The gene calls are TRBV28 and TRBJ2-1; 8 positions match TRBD2. CDR1 MDHEN and CDR2 SYDVKM come from the germline V gene. The CDR3 covers 15 residues. The ends lost 6 bases at V and 4 bases at J; junction bases unmatched: 8. The CDR3 is CASRGGSGVYNEQFF. CDR3 bases: TGTGCCAGCAGGGGGGGTAGCGGGGTGTACAATGAGCAGTTCTTC.

CDR3 region: CASSTFQGDFSPLHF. The CDR3 DNA reads as TGTGCCAGCAGCACGTTTCAGGGGGATTTTTCACCCCTCCACTTT. This chain joins TRBV9 and TRBJ1-6, with TRBD1 matching over 7 bases. This CDR3 is 15 amino acids long. Per the germline V gene, CDR1 is SGDLS and CDR2 is YYNGEE. With V trimmed by 4 bases and J by 9 bases, 10 bases remained unmatched. The full variable domain, its missing parts supplied by reference TRBV9 and TRBJ1-6, is DSGVTQTPKHLITATGQRVTLRCSPRSGDLSVYWYQQSLDQGLQFLIQYYNGEERAKGNILERFSAQQFPDLHSELNLSSLELGDSALYFCASSTFQGDFSPLHFGNGTRLTVT.

Comment on this clone: The junction departs from germline at one end; a sequencing error may be responsible. The chain links TRBV27 to TRBJ2-2; weak D call: TRBD2 (5 bases). Germline CDR1 reads MNHEY; CDR2 reads SMNVEV (reference sequence). The CDR3 runs to 14 residues. The CDR3 sequence is CASISLGNTGKLFF. In nucleotides, the CDR3 is TGTGCCAGCATCTCCCTAGGGAACACCGGGAAGCTGTTTTTT.

The rearrangement uses TRBV6-2 or TRBV6-3 and TRBJ2-4; weak D call: TRBD1 (6 bases). Germline CDR1 reads MNHEY; CDR2 reads SVGEGT. The CDR3 runs to 18 residues. V was trimmed by 2 bases and J by 0 bases, leaving 17 bases between them. In DNA, the CDR3 is TGTGCCAGCAGTTACAGTTGGGACAATCCTGGAGCCAAAAACATTCAGTACTTC. Translating gives CASSYSWDNPGAKNIQYF.

This clone has a single count. V gene TRBV19 combines with J gene TRBJ1-2; possibly TRBD1 for D (5 bases). Trimming removed 4 bases from V and 5 bases from J, with 17 bases in between. The length of the CDR3 is 15 residues. Germline CDR1 reads LNHDA; CDR2 reads SQIVND (reference sequence). CDR3 sequence (DNA): TGTGCCAGTAGTAACCCGACAGAGCCCGGATATGGCTACACCTTC. Its protein product is CASSNPTEPGYGYTF.

Comments on this clone: This same CDR3 is encoded by further DNA sequences in the sample. The chain employs TRBV7-9 and TRBJ2-5, with 8 nucleotides matching TRBD1. From germline, CDR1 is SEHNR and CDR2 FQNEAQ (reference sequence). V was pared by 0 bases and J by 2 bases, with 2 bases of the junction left unmatched. The CDR3 length is 15 residues. For the CDR3, the DNA is TGTGCCAGCAGCTTAGCGGGGACAGGACAAGAGACCCAGTACTTC. It yields the protein CASSLAGTGQETQYF.

The chain has TRBV30 and TRBJ1-5; 9 nucleotides align to TRBD1. Germline V lookup: CDR1 GTSNPN, CDR2 SVGIG (reference sequence). With V trimmed by 4 bases and J by 3 bases, 4 bases remained unmatched. This CDR3 contains 14 residues. The CDR3 region has the DNA TGTGCCTGGAACGACAGGGGGTCCAATCAGCCCCAGCATTTT. Encoded protein: CAWNDRGSNQPQHF.

This rearrangement joins TRBV7-2 to TRBJ2-3; the D is unclear. Germline loops: CDR1 SGHTA, CDR2 FQGNSA. The CDR3 loop spans 12 amino acids. Between the trimmed V and J ends, which lost 5 bases and 2 bases, there was a span of 5 bases. In DNA, the CDR3 is TGTGCCAGCAGCCCCCACACAGATACGCAGTATTTT. Translated: CASSPHTDTQYF.

This clone was seen a few times. The chain has TRBV7-2 and TRBJ1-2; a weak D match, TRBD1 (5 bases). The germline V gene has CDR1 SGHTA and CDR2 FQGNSA. This CDR3 is built from 13 residues. Between the trimmed V and J ends, which lost 5 bases and 7 bases, there was a span of 14 bases. The CDR3 loop is CASSQDWGSGYTF. For the CDR3, the DNA is TGTGCCAGCAGCCAAGATTGGGGCTCTGGCTACACCTTC.

This chain connects TRBV5-4 to TRBJ2-5; D is perhaps TRBD1 (5 bases). The germline V and J ends were trimmed by 0 bases and 5 bases, with 11 bases remaining between them. The CDR3 loop spans 14 amino acids. Germline values: CDR1 SGHNT, CDR2 YYREEE (reference sequence). The CDR3 is CASSLGRAVETQYF. As DNA, the CDR3 is TGTGCCAGCAGCTTGGGCAGGGCCGTGGAGACCCAGTACTTC.

V and J are TRBV24-1 and TRBJ2-2; 7 nucleotides line up with TRBD1. V shed 7 bases, J shed 0 bases, and the junction held 4 bases outside the gene matches. Germline assignment: CDR1 KGHDR and CDR2 SFDVKD. This CDR3 comprises 15 residues. The DNA for the CDR3 is TGTGCCACCAGCTCTCAGGGGGCGAACACCGGGGAGCTGTTTTTT. Protein: CATSSQGANTGELFF.